This T cell receptor (beta chain) was sequenced for a study of blood T cell repertoires in COVID-19. Turning to the study itself: Samples taken during acute and convalescent COVID-19 were collected in the United States, Italy and Spain.

Authors' processing steps: The authors estimated nucleated cell counts from reference gene primer amplification. Data came from immunoSEQ multiplex PCR; TCRdb stores just in-frame clones and leaves some out. The D gene and trimming were derived from the DNA, and the V and J assignments and clone size from that table. The data hold some 47,000 clones, with 70% to 90% observed a single time. Germline V lookup: CDR1 SNHLY, CDR2 FYNNEI. CDR3 length equals 14 residues. V shed 8 bases, J shed 0 bases, and the junction held 4 bases outside the gene matches. The clonotype comes from a woman of 80 years or more with acute or convalescent COVID-19. Material: peripheral blood. V is TRBV2 and J is TRBJ1-5; 7 nucleotides line up with TRBD1. The CDR3 nucleotides are TGTGCCAGCGCGACAGGGTATAGCAATCAGCCCCAGCATTTT. This gives the protein CASATGYSNQPQHF.